A selection of T cell receptor beta chains follows, all from one sample in a study of blood T cell repertoires in COVID-19. This table comes from immunoSEQ multiplex PCR, and its TCRdb copy is limited to in-frame clones, with some not included. The sample contains a few hundred thousand clones, about 87% of which appear only once. Source material: peripheral blood. The source is a man aged 60 to 75 with acute or convalescent COVID-19. Both conserved end residues are trimmed from each CDR3.

v_gene	CDR3aa
TRBV21-1	ASSKASGDNEQY
TRBV2	ASREGTGGAGNTIY
TRBV19	ASSISTGRTEKLF
TRBV19	ASSTRTSGGAREQF
TRBV6-6	ASSYLTGSQPQH
TRBV2	ASQGSGELF
TRBV12-3/TRBV12-4	ASSFTGVRGYT
TRBV30	AWSRQGISYEQY
TRBV7-3	ASSSRGGRNTGELF
TRBV19	ASTKDRGVNQPQH
TRBV19	ASSIQTGRANYGYT
TRBV27	ASSGTGAGETEAF
TRBV5-5	ASSWSPRRTEAF
TRBV12-3/TRBV12-4	ASSPDRNYGYT
TRBV24-1	ATRGQGFGGELF